The TCR beta chain under discussion was sequenced for a study of vaccination and CD4 T cells after COVID-19. As for the study in general: Timing of post-vaccine sample collection was a median about 76 days after dose two, with a range of 14 to 241.

As to this clonotype: What it recognizes is unknown.

Overall study findings and caveats: Among those convalescent, a median 86.3% of reactive clones emerged solely post-vaccination.

An Oncomine TCR Beta short-read assay was used to sequence the DNA from cultured CD4+ T cells. TCRdb re-analysed the PCR reads in MiXCR, keeping a single row per CDR3 protein. The sample shows about 25,000 distinct CDR3 sequences, around 42% of them seen only once. Time point here: late sampling 161 to 241 days after vaccination in a few convalescent patients. Treatment reported: roughly 10-day PBMC culture with coronavirus spike peptide pools or control peptides (ViraFEST assay). When roughly 9 days of culture had elapsed, CD4+ T cells were isolated by negative selection. The sample was CD4+ T cells from blood, cultured in vitro, taken about 7 months after SARS-CoV-2 vaccination. This clonotype originated in a human donor who had recovered from COVID-19.

The CDR3 DNA is TGTGCCAGCGAGCGGGCTAGCGGGAGGTCGGAAGAGACCCAGTACTTC. Translating gives CASERASGRSEETQYF. This chain joins TRBV2 and TRBJ2-5; 11 bases are shared with TRBD2. This CDR3 is 16 amino acids long. Losses at the gene ends were 8 bases for V and 3 bases for J; bases not matched to a gene: 11. Germline V gene data show CDR1 as SNHLY and CDR2 as FYNNEI.